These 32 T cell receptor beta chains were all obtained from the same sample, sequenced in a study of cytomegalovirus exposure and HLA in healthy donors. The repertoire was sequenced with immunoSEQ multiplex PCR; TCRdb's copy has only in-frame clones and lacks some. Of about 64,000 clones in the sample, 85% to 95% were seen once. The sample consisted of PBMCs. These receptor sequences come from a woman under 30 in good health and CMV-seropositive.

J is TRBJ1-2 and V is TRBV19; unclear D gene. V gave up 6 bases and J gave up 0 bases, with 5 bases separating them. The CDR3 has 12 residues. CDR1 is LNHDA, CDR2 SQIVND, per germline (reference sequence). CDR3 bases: TGTGCCAGTAGGGGAGCTAACTATGGCTACACCTTC. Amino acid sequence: CASRGANYGYTF.

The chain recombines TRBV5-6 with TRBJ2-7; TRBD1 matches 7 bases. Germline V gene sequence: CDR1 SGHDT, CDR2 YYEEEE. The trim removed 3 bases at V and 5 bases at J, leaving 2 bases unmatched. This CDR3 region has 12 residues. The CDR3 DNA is TGTGCCAGCAGCTGGGACAGAGACGAGCAGTACTTC. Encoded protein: CASSWDRDEQYF. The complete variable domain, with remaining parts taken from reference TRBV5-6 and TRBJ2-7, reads DAGVTQSPTHLIKTRGQQVTLRCSPKSGHDTVSWYQQALGQGPQFIFQYYEEEERQRGNFPDRFSGHQFPNYSSELNVNALLLGDSALYLCASSWDRDEQYFGPGTRLTVT.

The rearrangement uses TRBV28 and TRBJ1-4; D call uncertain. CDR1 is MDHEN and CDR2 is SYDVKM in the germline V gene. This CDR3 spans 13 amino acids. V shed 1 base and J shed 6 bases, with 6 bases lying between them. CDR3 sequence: CASSLFPDEKLFF. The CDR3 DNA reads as TGTGCCAGCAGTTTATTCCCAGATGAAAAACTGTTTTTT.

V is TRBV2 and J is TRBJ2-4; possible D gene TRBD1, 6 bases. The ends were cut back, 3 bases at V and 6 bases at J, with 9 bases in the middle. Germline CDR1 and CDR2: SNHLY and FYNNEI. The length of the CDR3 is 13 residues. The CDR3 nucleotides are TGTGCCAGCAGTGAGGTCAGGGGAAACATTCAGTACTTC. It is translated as CASSEVRGNIQYF.

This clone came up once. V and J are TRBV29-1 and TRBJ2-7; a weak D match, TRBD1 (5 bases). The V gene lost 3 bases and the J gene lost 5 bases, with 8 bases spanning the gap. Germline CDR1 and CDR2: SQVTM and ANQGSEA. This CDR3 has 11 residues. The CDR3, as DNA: TGCAGCGTTGATTCAGGGAACGAGCAGTACTTC. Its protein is CSVDSGNEQYF.

CDR3 bases: TGTGCCAGTAGTATAACAGAGAGTTTGGCCAAAAACATTCAGTACTTC. Translating gives CASSITESLAKNIQYF. The V and J genes are TRBV19 and TRBJ2-4, with unresolved D. Germline values: CDR1 LNHDA, CDR2 SQIVND (reference sequence). Between the trimmed V and J ends, which lost 2 bases and 1 base, there was a span of 12 bases. This CDR3 is 16 amino acids long.

This CDR3 is CASSYPMDGGSTEAFF. The CDR3 DNA sequence: TGCGCCAGCAGCTACCCAATGGACGGGGGTAGTACTGAAGCTTTCTTT. V and J are TRBV4-1 and TRBJ1-1, with D possibly TRBD1 on 5 matching bases. Germline-derived CDR1 and CDR2 are MGHRA and YSYEKL. The CDR3 extends over 16 amino acids. Between the trimmed V and J ends, which lost 5 bases and 5 bases, there was a span of 21 bases.

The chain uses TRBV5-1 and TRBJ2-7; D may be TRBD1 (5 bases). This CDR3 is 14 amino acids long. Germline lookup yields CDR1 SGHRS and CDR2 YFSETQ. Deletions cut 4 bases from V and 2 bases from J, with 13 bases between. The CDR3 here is CASSPLDITYEQYF. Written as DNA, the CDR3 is TGCGCCAGCAGCCCGTTGGACATTACCTACGAGCAGTACTTC.

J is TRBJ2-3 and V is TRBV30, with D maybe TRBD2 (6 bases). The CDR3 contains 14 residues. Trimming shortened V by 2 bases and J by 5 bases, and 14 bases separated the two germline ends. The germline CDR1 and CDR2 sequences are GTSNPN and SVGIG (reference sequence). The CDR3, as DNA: TGTGCCTGGAGTCCGGGACTGCAGATAGATACGCAGTATTTT. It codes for CAWSPGLQIDTQYF.

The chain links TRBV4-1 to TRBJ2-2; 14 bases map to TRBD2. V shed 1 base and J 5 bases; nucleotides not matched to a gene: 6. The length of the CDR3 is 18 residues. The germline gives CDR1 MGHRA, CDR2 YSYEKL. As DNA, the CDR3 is TGCGCCAGCAGCCAAGCGGGACTAGCGGGAGTAGGGACCGGGGAGCTGTTTTTT. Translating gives CASSQAGLAGVGTGELFF.

The CDR3 protein is CASSQDQVPSHYGYTF. In nucleotides, the CDR3 is TGTGCCAGCAGCCAAGATCAGGTCCCAAGCCACTATGGCTACACCTTC. The gene calls are TRBV14 and TRBJ1-2; D not certain. V lost 0 bases, J lost 3 bases, and 14 bases lay in between. Germline CDR1 SGHDN, CDR2 FVKESK. The CDR3 is 16 amino acids.

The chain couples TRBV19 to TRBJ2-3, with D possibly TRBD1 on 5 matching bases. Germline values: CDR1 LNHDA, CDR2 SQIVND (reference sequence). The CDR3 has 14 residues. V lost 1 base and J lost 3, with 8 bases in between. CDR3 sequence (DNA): TGTGCCAGTAGTATAGTTCAGGGTACAGATACGCAGTATTTT. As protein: CASSIVQGTDTQYF.

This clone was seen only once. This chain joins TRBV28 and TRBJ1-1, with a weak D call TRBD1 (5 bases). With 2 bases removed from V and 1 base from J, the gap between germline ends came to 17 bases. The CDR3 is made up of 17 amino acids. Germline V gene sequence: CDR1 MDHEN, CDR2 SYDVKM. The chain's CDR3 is CASSLGSGSEWNTEAFF. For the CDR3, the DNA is TGTGCCAGCAGTTTAGGTTCAGGGTCCGAATGGAACACTGAAGCTTTCTTT.

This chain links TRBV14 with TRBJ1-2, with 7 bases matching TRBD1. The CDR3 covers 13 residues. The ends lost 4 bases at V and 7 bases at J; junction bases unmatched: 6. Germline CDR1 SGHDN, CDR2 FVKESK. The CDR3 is CASSLTGRSGYTF. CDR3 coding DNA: TGTGCCAGCAGCCTGACAGGGCGAAGTGGCTACACCTTC.

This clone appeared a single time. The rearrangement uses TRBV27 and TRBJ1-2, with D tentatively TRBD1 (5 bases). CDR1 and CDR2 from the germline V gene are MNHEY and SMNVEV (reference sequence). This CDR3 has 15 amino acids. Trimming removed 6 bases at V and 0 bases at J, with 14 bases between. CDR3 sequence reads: CASRERQLSNYGYTF. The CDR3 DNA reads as TGTGCCAGCAGAGAGAGACAGCTCTCTAACTATGGCTACACCTTC.

The CDR3 nucleotides read TGTGCCAGTAGTTCCCCAGACTCTTATCCCAATGAGCAGTTCTTC. Amino acids: CASSSPDSYPNEQFF. The chain has TRBV19 and TRBJ2-1; no definite D call. The CDR3 runs 15 residues. Germline V gene sequence: CDR1 LNHDA, CDR2 SQIVND (reference sequence). V shed 5 bases and J shed 6 bases, with 17 bases lying between them. The whole variable domain, remainder taken from reference TRBV19 and TRBJ2-1, is DGGITQSPKYLFRKEGQNVTLSCEQNLNHDAMYWYRQDPGQGLRLIYYSQIVNDFQKGDIAEGYSVSREKKESFPLTVTSAQKNPTAFYLCASSSPDSYPNEQFFGPGTRLTVL.

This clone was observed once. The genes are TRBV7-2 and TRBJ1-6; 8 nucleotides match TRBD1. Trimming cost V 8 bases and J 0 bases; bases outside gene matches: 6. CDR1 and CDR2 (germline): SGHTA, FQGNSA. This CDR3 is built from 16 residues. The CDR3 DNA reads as TGTGCCAGCTTGGACAGGGAAAGCTCCTATAATTCACCCCTCCACTTT. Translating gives CASLDRESSYNSPLHF.

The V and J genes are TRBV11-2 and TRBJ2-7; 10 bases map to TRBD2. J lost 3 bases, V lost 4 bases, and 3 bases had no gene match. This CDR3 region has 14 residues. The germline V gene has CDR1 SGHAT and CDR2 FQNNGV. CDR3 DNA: TGTGCCAGCAGCTACGGGACTAGCGTCTACGAGCAGTACTTC. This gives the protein CASSYGTSVYEQYF.

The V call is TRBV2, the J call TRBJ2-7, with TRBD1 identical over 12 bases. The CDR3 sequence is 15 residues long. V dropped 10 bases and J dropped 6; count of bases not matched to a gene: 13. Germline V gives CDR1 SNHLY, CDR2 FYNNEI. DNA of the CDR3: TGTGCCATCCGGGCAGCCGGGACAGGGGGCTTCGAGCAGTACTTC. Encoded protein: CAIRAAGTGGFEQYF.

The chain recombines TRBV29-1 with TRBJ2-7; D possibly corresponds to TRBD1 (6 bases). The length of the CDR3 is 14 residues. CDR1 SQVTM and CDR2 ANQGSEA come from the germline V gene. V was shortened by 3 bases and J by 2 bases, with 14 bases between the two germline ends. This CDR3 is CSVDGSGDTYEQYF. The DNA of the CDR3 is TGCAGCGTTGATGGGTCAGGGGACACCTACGAGCAGTACTTC.

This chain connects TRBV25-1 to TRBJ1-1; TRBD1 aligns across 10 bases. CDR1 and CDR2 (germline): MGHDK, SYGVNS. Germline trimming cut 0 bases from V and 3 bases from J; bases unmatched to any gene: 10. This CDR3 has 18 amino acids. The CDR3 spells CASSEYPGQGSSDTEAFF. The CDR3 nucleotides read TGTGCCAGCAGTGAATATCCGGGACAGGGGAGCTCTGACACTGAAGCTTTCTTT.

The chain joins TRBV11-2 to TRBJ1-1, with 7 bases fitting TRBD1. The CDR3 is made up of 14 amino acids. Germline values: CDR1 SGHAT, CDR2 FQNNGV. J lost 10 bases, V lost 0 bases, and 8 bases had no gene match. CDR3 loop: CASSLEAGGGSAFF. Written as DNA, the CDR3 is TGTGCCAGCAGCTTAGAGGCAGGGGGTGGGTCAGCTTTCTTT.

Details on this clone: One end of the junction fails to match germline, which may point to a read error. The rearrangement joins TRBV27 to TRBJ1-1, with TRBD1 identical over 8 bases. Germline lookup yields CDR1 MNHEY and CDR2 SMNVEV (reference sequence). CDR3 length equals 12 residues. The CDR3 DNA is TGTGCCAGCAGCCTACAGGGGGGGACCCTACTCTTT. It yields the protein CASSLQGGTLLF.

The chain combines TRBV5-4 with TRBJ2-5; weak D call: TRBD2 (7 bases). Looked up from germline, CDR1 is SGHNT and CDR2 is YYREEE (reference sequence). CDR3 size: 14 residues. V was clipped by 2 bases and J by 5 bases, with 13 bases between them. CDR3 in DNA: TGTGCCAGCAGCTTTACGGGGGGCGGGGAGACCCAGTACTTC. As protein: CASSFTGGGETQYF.

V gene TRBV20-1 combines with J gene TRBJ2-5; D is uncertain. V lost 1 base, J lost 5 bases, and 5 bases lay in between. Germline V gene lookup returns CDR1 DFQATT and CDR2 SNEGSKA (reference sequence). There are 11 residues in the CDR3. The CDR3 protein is CSARGVETQYF. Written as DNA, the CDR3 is TGCAGTGCTAGAGGCGTCGAGACCCAGTACTTC.

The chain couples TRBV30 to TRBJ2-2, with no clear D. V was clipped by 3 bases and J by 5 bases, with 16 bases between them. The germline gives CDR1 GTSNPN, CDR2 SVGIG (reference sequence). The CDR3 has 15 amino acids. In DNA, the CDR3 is TGTGCCTGGAGCCAAAAAGAAGAGGTAACCGGGGAGCTGTTTTTT. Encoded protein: CAWSQKEEVTGELFF.

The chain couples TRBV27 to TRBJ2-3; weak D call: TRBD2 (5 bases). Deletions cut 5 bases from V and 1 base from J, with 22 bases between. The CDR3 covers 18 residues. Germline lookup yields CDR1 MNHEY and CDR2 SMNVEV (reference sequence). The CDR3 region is CASSMLYRGSAGTDTQYF. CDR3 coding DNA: TGTGCCAGCAGTATGCTCTATCGAGGGTCCGCCGGCACAGATACGCAGTATTTT.

The DNA for the CDR3 is TGTGCCAGCTCACCACGGGGGGGAGCATACAATGAGCAGTTCTTC. It specifies CASSPRGGAYNEQFF. The chain employs TRBV18 and TRBJ2-1; the match to TRBD2 covers 7 bases. The CDR3 is 15 residues long. The V gene's germline CDR1 is KGHSH and CDR2 LQKENI. The trim removed 1 base at V and 4 bases at J, leaving 4 bases unmatched.

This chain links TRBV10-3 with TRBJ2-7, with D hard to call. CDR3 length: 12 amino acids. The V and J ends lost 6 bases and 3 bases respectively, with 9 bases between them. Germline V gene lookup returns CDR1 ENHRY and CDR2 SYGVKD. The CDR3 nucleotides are TGTGCCATCAGGACTCCCGGCTACGAGCAGTACTTC. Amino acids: CAIRTPGYEQYF.

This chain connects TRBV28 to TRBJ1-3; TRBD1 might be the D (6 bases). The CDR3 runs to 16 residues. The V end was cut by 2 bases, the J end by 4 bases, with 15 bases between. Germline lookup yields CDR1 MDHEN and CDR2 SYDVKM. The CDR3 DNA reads TGTGCCAGCAGTTTAATCCCAGGGGAAGCCGGAAACACCATATATTTT. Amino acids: CASSLIPGEAGNTIYF.

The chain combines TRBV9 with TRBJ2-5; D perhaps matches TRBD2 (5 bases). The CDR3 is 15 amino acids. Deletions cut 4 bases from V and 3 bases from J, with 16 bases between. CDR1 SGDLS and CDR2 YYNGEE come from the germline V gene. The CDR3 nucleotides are TGTGCCAGCAGCCCTCTTGGACTGATCGAAGAGACCCAGTACTTC. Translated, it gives CASSPLGLIEETQYF.

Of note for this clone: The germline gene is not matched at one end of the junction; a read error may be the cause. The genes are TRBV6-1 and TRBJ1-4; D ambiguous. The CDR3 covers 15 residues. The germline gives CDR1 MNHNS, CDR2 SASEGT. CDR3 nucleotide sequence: TGTGCCAGCAGGGAAGGACGCCCACGGGGTGAAAAACTGTTTTTT. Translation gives CASREGRPRGEKLFF.